The 16 T cell receptor beta chains below all came from one sample that was sequenced in a study of regulatory T cells in long-lasting Graves disease. Sample time point: newly diagnosed GD, antithyroid drugs for less than 3 months. RNA isolated from PBMCs was used to make the TCR library. Relying on iRepertoire HTBI primers and Arm-PCR of CDR3 regions, the team built TCR beta libraries. TCRdb independently ran MiXCR on the multiplex PCR reads; one entry per CDR3 protein. Seen here are 500,000 or so distinct CDR3 sequences, about 16% observed once, and the top ten hold about 25%. The data also belong to a second study, concerning T cells in Graves' hyperthyroidism and ophthalmopathy.

This sample comprised peripheral blood mononuclear cells (PBMCs), obtained at new diagnosis, from a patient treated with antithyroid drugs. These receptors were taken from a woman in her forties or fifties with Graves disease.

There are many counts of this clonotype. This chain links TRBV5-1 with TRBJ2-3, with D perhaps TRBD2 (5 bases). CDR1 is SGHRS and CDR2 is YFSETQ in the germline V gene. Trimming pared 4 bases from V and 0 bases from J, leaving 15 bases between. The CDR3 covers 16 residues. The CDR3 region has the DNA TGCGCCAGCAGCCCATGGGGTAGCGTTAGCACAGATACGCAGTATTTT. This gives the protein CASSPWGSVSTDTQYF.

This clonotype was seen ten or more times. One end of the junction fails to match germline, which may point to a read error. The rearrangement joins TRBV5-1 to TRBJ1-2; D unclear. Germline values: CDR1 SGHRS, CDR2 YFSETQ. The CDR3 covers 13 residues. The CDR3 nucleotides read TGTGCCAGCAGCAACCCACTGAAGCATGGCTACACCTTC. This codes for CASSNPLKHGYTF.

The sample holds many counts of this clonotype. The V gene is TRBV12-3 or TRBV12-4, the J gene TRBJ2-1; D is ambiguous. This CDR3 has 15 amino acids. V lost 3 bases, J lost 0 bases, and 9 bases lay in between. The CDR3 DNA reads TGTGCCAGCAGTTTCTACACCAGCTCCTACAATGAGCAGTTCTTC. It is translated as CASSFYTSSYNEQFF.

The table lists this clonotype with many counts. The CDR3 DNA is TGCGCCAGCAGCCTGGCGGTGGGGGAGAGAGATACGCAGTATTTT. It codes for CASSLAVGERDTQYF. The rearrangement uses TRBV5-1 and TRBJ2-3; D could derive from TRBD1 or TRBD2 (5 bases each). The CDR3 has 15 residues. V was shortened by 4 bases and J by 5 bases, with 17 bases between the two germline ends. Germline V gene lookup returns CDR1 SGHRS and CDR2 YFSETQ.

Many counts were recorded for this clonotype. The chain's CDR3 is CAWSPQFYGYTF. In DNA form, the CDR3 reads TGTGCCTGGAGTCCCCAGTTCTATGGCTACACCTTC. V is TRBV30 and J is TRBJ1-2, with D unresolved. The CDR3 loop spans 12 amino acids. The V gene's germline CDR1 is GTSNPN and CDR2 SVGIG (reference sequence). V lost 2 bases and J 4 bases, leaving 8 bases between the germline ends.

This chain connects TRBV27 to TRBJ2-7; 8 bases are shared with TRBD2. This CDR3 is built from 16 residues. Germline V CDR1 and CDR2: MNHEY, SMNVEV (reference sequence). The V segment lost 4 bases and the J segment 4 bases; nucleotides outside the gene matches: 12. The CDR3 protein is CASSSLGLGEGYEQYF. DNA for the CDR3: TGTGCCAGCAGTTCTCTGGGACTAGGAGAAGGTTACGAGCAGTACTTC.

V is TRBV7-9 and J is TRBJ2-3; D gene unclear. CDR3 length equals 15 residues. Trimming removed 4 bases at V and 3 bases at J, with 14 bases between. CDR1 and CDR2 from the germline V gene are SEHNR and FQNEAQ (reference sequence). This CDR3 is CASSSRESSTDTQYF. CDR3 DNA: TGTGCCAGCAGCTCCCGAGAGAGTAGTACAGATACGCAGTATTTT.

The V and J genes are TRBV10-3 and TRBJ1-2; no clear D. The CDR3 length is 13 residues. Germline-derived CDR1 and CDR2 are ENHRY and SYGVKD. V was trimmed by 0 bases and J by 0 bases, leaving 2 bases between them. This CDR3 reads CAISESPNYGYTF. DNA for the CDR3: TGTGCCATCAGTGAGTCACCTAACTATGGCTACACCTTC.

The genes are TRBV6-1 and TRBJ2-3; tentatively, D is TRBD1 or TRBD2 (5 bases each). V lost 6 bases, J lost 0 bases, and 13 bases lay in between. Germline lookup yields CDR1 MNHNS and CDR2 SASEGT. This CDR3 has 15 residues. CDR3 loop: CASSLRGRSTDTQYF. The CDR3 DNA reads TGTGCCAGCAGCCTGAGGGGCCGAAGCACAGATACGCAGTATTTT.

The chain has TRBV30 and TRBJ1-2; D call uncertain. V was cut by 4 bases and J by 0 bases, with 9 bases left in between. This CDR3 region has 13 residues. CDR1 is GTSNPN, CDR2 SVGIG, per germline (reference sequence). CDR3 sequence: CAWTDGANYGYTF. In DNA form, the CDR3 reads TGTGCCTGGACCGACGGTGCTAACTATGGCTACACCTTC.

The chain has TRBV3-1 and TRBJ1-1; TRBD1 matches 7 bases. The V gene's germline CDR1 is LGHDT and CDR2 YNNKEL (reference sequence). CDR3 length: 17 residues. The junction had 13 bases not matched to a gene; V was cut back by 5 bases and J by 1 base. The CDR3 DNA follows: TGTGCCAGCAGCGGAATTCAGGGGGTTGCATCGAACACTGAAGCTTTCTTT. As protein: CASSGIQGVASNTEAFF.

This clonotype was recorded many times. The chain uses TRBV19 and TRBJ2-7; the D is unclear. CDR1 LNHDA and CDR2 SQIVND come from the germline V gene (reference sequence). V was pared by 2 bases and J by 5 bases, with 7 bases between. CDR3 length: 12 residues. CDR3 region: CASSIMGNEQYF. The DNA of the CDR3 is TGTGCCAGTAGTATAATGGGAAACGAGCAGTACTTC.

The table lists this clonotype with a few counts. This chain joins TRBV7-2 and TRBJ1-4, with D hard to call. Trimming took off 3 bases at V and 0 bases at J, with 8 bases between the two ends. Germline V gene data show CDR1 as SGHTA and CDR2 as FQGNSA. This CDR3 comprises 15 residues. The DNA for the CDR3 is TGTGCCAGCAGCTTGGCAGAAGCAACTAATGAAAAACTGTTTTTT. Translation: CASSLAEATNEKLFF.

V usage is TRBV5-1 and J usage is TRBJ2-5, with D unclear. Trimming took 0 bases from V and 4 from J, leaving 13 bases between them. This CDR3 has 15 residues. Germline assignment: CDR1 SGHRS and CDR2 YFSETQ. This chain's CDR3 is CASSLGVAVSETQYF. The CDR3 DNA reads TGCGCCAGCAGCTTGGGGGTCGCGGTTTCAGAGACCCAGTACTTC.

This clonotype was seen many times. This chain links TRBV6-1 with TRBJ2-7; perhaps TRBD2 as D (5 bases). This CDR3 region has 13 residues. V lost 0 bases, J lost 3 bases, and 6 bases lay in between. Germline V gives CDR1 MNHNS, CDR2 SASEGT. This CDR3 reads CASSEARVYEQYF. CDR3 bases: TGTGCCAGCAGTGAAGCGAGGGTCTACGAGCAGTACTTC.

Of note for this clonotype: With only one base between it and a far larger clone, this is likely a read error. The chain uses TRBV2 and TRBJ2-1; D not certain. The CDR3 has 13 residues. Per the germline V gene, CDR1 is SNHLY and CDR2 is FYNNEI. Trimming took off 4 bases at V and 10 bases at J, with 14 bases between the two ends. This CDR3 is CASSADGTYEQFF. CDR3 in DNA: TGTGCCAGCAGTGCGGACGGAACCTACGAGCAGTTCTTC.